This T cell receptor beta chain comes out of a study of CD8+CD57+ T cells in acquired aplastic anemia. Study overall: DNA recovered from sorted CD4+ and CD8+ cells had a mean of around 3.2 ug. Healthy donors averaged approximately 9.9 million reads for CD4+ cells. Study conclusions and caveats: Between patients and controls, CD8+ Simpson's diversity did not vary significantly. Approximately 27 CD8+ CDR3 sequences occurred in both the patients and the controls.

Regarding this clonotype: Its specificity is unknown.

Profiling that covered TCR beta VDJ and CDR3 relied on genomic DNA as its template. MiXCR was run by TCRdb on the reads, yielding one entry per CDR3 protein. Of 100,000 to 130,000 distinct CDR3 sequences listed, roughly 51% were seen once; the top ten hold roughly 31%. Sample: sorted CD4+, CD8+, or CD8+CD57+ T cells (not recorded which) from PBMCs. This receptor was identified in a human donor in good health, serving as a control.

The CDR3 nucleotides read TGTGCCAGCAGCTTAGGAGGTTCAGGGACAGATACGCAGTATTTT. It specifies CASSLGGSGTDTQYF. The rearrangement links TRBV11-2 to TRBJ2-3, with TRBD1 as a possible D gene (5 bases). Germline CDR1 SGHAT, CDR2 FQNNGV. V was shortened by 1 base and J by 3 bases, with 11 bases between the two germline ends. CDR3 length equals 15 residues.